This T cell receptor beta chain was obtained from a study of shared clonotypes between healthy human individuals. Turning to this clone: Its matching antigen is unknown.

Sequenced by immunoSEQ multiplex PCR; TCRdb stores in-frame clones only, minus some. Of approximately 980,000 clones in the sample, over 60% were seen once. General study results and limits: The low donor count limited represented genetic and exposure-history diversity. Roughly 5.3% of naive CD4 clonotypes were common to a handful of donors.

Germline loops: CDR1 LNHDA, CDR2 SQIVND (reference sequence). This CDR3 contains 17 residues. V shed 3 bases and J 2 bases; nucleotides not matched to a gene: 12. The sample was memory CD4+ T cells sorted from blood. Noted subset: CD45RA-negative fraction. V gene TRBV19 combines with J gene TRBJ1-2; 7 bases align to TRBD1. The TCR sequence derives from a young man in good health. The CDR3 reads CASSIGTGTANNYGYTF. CDR3 sequence (DNA): TGTGCCAGTAGTATCGGTACCGGGACAGCGAACAACTATGGCTACACCTTC.